The entry below describes one TCR beta chain. The sample originates from a study of technical replicates of blood from a few donors. The CDR3 loop spans 15 amino acids. Germline CDR1 reads LNHDA; CDR2 reads SQIVND (reference sequence). With 8 bases clipped from V and 2 bases from J, the junction kept 9 bases outside the gene matches. Data came from immunoSEQ multiplex PCR; TCRdb stores just in-frame clones and leaves some out. The sample shows around 76,000 clones, 95% to 98% of them seen only once. V usage is TRBV19 and J usage is TRBJ1-5, with TRBD1 identical over 7 bases. The sample was T cells isolated from PBMCs. This sequence originates from a human donor in good health. Here the CDR3 reads CASQPGGRGNQPQHF. The CDR3 bases are TGTGCCAGTCAACCAGGGGGACGTGGCAATCAGCCCCAGCATTTT.